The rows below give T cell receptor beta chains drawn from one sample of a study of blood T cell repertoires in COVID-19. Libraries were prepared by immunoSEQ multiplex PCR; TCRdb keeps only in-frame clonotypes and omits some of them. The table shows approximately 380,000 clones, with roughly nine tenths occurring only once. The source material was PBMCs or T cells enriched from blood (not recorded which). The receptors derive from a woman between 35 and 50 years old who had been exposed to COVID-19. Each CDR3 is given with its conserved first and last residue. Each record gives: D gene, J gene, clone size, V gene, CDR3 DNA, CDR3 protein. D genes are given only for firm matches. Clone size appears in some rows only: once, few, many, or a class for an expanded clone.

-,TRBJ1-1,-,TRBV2,TGTGCCAGCAGACTACAGGGTATTAACACTGAAGCTTTCTTT,CASRLQGINTEAFF
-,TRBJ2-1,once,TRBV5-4,TGTGCCAGCAGCTTCCCCCCAAATGAGCAGTTCTTC,CASSFPPNEQFF
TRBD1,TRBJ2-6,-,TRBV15,TGTGCCACCAGCAGAGACCGACAGGGAGAGGACGTCCTGACTTTC,CATSRDRQGEDVLTF
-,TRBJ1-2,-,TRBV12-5,TGTGCTAGTGGTACACAAACTACTGGCTACACCTTC,CASGTQTTGYTF
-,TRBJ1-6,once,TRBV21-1,TGTGCCAGCAGCAGCTTTTTGGGGAGCCAGAATTCACCCCTCCACTTT,CASSSFLGSQNSPLHF
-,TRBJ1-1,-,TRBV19,TGTGCCAGTAGGCCGACAGTGAACACTGAAGCTTTCTTT,CASRPTVNTEAFF
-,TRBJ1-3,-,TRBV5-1,TGCGCCAGCAGCTTGGAAAGGGGCGGAAACACCATATATTTT,CASSLERGGNTIYF
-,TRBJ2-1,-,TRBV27,TGTGCCAGCAGTTTAGGCAGGTACCCCCGGAATGAGCAGTTCTTC,CASSLGRYPRNEQFF
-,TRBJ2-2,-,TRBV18,TGTGCCAGCTCCCGAAAATCAGGGGTGAACACCGGGGAGCTGTTTTTT,CASSRKSGVNTGELFF
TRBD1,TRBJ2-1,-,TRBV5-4,TGTGCCAGCAACTCTTGGGACAGGGGAGACGGTGAGCAGTTCTTC,CASNSWDRGDGEQFF
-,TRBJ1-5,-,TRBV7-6,TGTGCCAGCAGCTTATCGTCCGGGTCAATAGGGCCCCAGCATTTT,CASSLSSGSIGPQHF
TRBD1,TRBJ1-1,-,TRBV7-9,TGTGCCAGCAGCTTGGGACAGGGAACTGAAGCTTTCTTT,CASSLGQGTEAFF
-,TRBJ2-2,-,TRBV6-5,TGTGCCAGCAGTTCTACGTCAACCGGGGAGCTGTTTTTT,CASSSTSTGELFF
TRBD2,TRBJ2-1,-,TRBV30,TGTGCCTGGAGGAAGGGAGGGAGGGATGAGCAGTTCTTC,CAWRKGGRDEQFF
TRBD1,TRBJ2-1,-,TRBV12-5,TGTGCTAGTGGTTTGGGACAGGGGACCTACAATGAGCAGTTCTTC,CASGLGQGTYNEQFF
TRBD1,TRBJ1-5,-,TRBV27,TGTGCCAGCAGTGGACGACAGGGCGCTCAGCCCCAGCATTTT,CASSGRQGAQPQHF
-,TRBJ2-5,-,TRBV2,TGTGCCAGCAGTCTTGACAACCAAGAGACCCAGTACTTC,CASSLDNQETQYF
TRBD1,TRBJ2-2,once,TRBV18,TGTGCCAGCTCACAAAGAACAGGGGTCAAAAATGACACCGGGGAGCTGTTTTTT,CASSQRTGVKNDTGELFF